These T cell receptor beta chains were read from a single sample in a study of blood T cell repertoires in COVID-19. Sequencing used immunoSEQ multiplex PCR; TCRdb keeps in-frame clones, though not all of them. Of approximately 200,000 clones in the sample, approximately 84% are singletons; the top ten hold 1.9%. The sequenced sample was peripheral blood. These receptors were obtained from a middle-aged man with active or convalescent COVID-19. Both conserved end residues are part of each CDR3. Each record gives: CDR3 length, V gene, J gene, clone size, D gene, CDR3 DNA, CDR3 protein. A D gene is named only where the DNA matches it firmly. Rows may omit the clone size; those that give it use once, few, many or a size class.

len: 13
v_gene: TRBV6-5
j_gene: TRBJ1-2
abundance: few
d_gene: TRBD1
CDR3nt: TGTGCCAGCAGGGTAACGACAGGGGAGCGGTACACCTTC
CDR3aa: CASRVTTGERYTF

len: 15
v_gene: TRBV19
j_gene: TRBJ1-2
abundance: few
d_gene: .
CDR3nt: TGTGCCAGTAGTATGAGCGGGCCTAATAACTATGGCTACACCTTC
CDR3aa: CASSMSGPNNYGYTF

len: 15
v_gene: TRBV28
j_gene: TRBJ1-5
abundance: .
d_gene: TRBD1
CDR3nt: TGTGCCAGCAGTTTTTGGGACAGGAAAAATCAGCCCCAGCATTTT
CDR3aa: CASSFWDRKNQPQHF

len: 15
v_gene: TRBV5-1
j_gene: TRBJ1-2
abundance: .
d_gene: .
CDR3nt: TGCGCCAGCAGCTTGTCGGCAGGGGCGAACTATGGCTACACCTTC
CDR3aa: CASSLSAGANYGYTF

len: 17
v_gene: TRBV19
j_gene: TRBJ1-4
abundance: .
d_gene: TRBD1
CDR3nt: TGTGCCAGTAGTGCTCTCTCCAGGGGGATTGGGCCTGAAAAACTGTTTTTT
CDR3aa: CASSALSRGIGPEKLFF

len: 15
v_gene: TRBV5-1
j_gene: TRBJ2-5
abundance: .
d_gene: TRBD2
CDR3nt: TGCGCCAGCAGCCTTACTAGCGGGAGTGGAAAGACCCAGTACTTC
CDR3aa: CASSLTSGSGKTQYF

len: 13
v_gene: TRBV19
j_gene: TRBJ1-6
abundance: .
d_gene: .
CDR3nt: TGTGCCAGCAATTGGGGCAGCGATTCACCCCTCCACTTT
CDR3aa: CASNWGSDSPLHF

len: 14
v_gene: TRBV21-1
j_gene: TRBJ1-5
abundance: .
d_gene: .
CDR3nt: TGTGCCAGCAGCACACAGGGTAGCAATCAGCCCCAGCATTTT
CDR3aa: CASSTQGSNQPQHF

len: 13
v_gene: TRBV28
j_gene: TRBJ1-4
abundance: .
d_gene: .
CDR3nt: TGTGCCAGCTTTAATTGGGGGCATGAAAAACTGTTTTTT
CDR3aa: CASFNWGHEKLFF

len: 15
v_gene: TRBV7-3
j_gene: TRBJ1-6
abundance: .
d_gene: .
CDR3nt: TGTGCCAGCAGCCCTCATGGGGACTCCCCAAAGGCCCTCCACTTT
CDR3aa: CASSPHGDSPKALHF

len: 15
v_gene: TRBV9
j_gene: TRBJ2-7
abundance: .
d_gene: TRBD1
CDR3nt: TGTGCCAGCAGTATTGGACAGGGGATGGCCTACGAGCAGTACTTC
CDR3aa: CASSIGQGMAYEQYF

len: 14
v_gene: TRBV28
j_gene: TRBJ2-7
abundance: .
d_gene: TRBD1
CDR3nt: TGTGCCAGCAGTGTCGACAGGGCCCCCCACGAGCAGTACTTC
CDR3aa: CASSVDRAPHEQYF

len: 14
v_gene: TRBV19
j_gene: TRBJ1-3
abundance: .
d_gene: .
CDR3nt: TGTGCCAGTATCAGTCGCGGAGGTGTGGACACCATATATTTT
CDR3aa: CASISRGGVDTIYF

len: 16
v_gene: TRBV3-1/TRBV3-2
j_gene: TRBJ2-7
abundance: .
d_gene: TRBD1
CDR3nt: TGTGCCAGCAGCCAGCCCGTACAGGGGCAGCGTTACGAGCAGTACTTC
CDR3aa: CASSQPVQGQRYEQYF

len: 20
v_gene: TRBV15
j_gene: TRBJ2-5
abundance: .
d_gene: TRBD2
CDR3nt: TGTGCCACCAGCAGAGATCATAGGACTAGCGGGAACATGGCGGCAGAGACCCAGTACTTC
CDR3aa: CATSRDHRTSGNMAAETQYF

len: 15
v_gene: TRBV7-3
j_gene: TRBJ1-1
abundance: .
d_gene: .
CDR3nt: TGTGCCAGCAGCTCCCCGGCGGGGGGCAGACCTGAAGCTTTCTTT
CDR3aa: CASSSPAGGRPEAFF

len: 13
v_gene: TRBV20-1
j_gene: TRBJ1-1
abundance: .
d_gene: .
CDR3nt: TGCAGTGCTAGTTTCGGGGTGAACACTGAAGCTTTCTTT
CDR3aa: CSASFGVNTEAFF

len: 14
v_gene: TRBV30
j_gene: TRBJ2-2
abundance: .
d_gene: TRBD2
CDR3nt: TGTGCCTGGAGTGTCCTAGCGGCCACCGGGGAGCTGTTTTTT
CDR3aa: CAWSVLAATGELFF

len: 13
v_gene: TRBV5-6
j_gene: TRBJ1-1
abundance: .
d_gene: .
CDR3nt: TGTGCCAGCAGCTTGGAAGGAGCCACTGAAGCTTTCTTT
CDR3aa: CASSLEGATEAFF

len: 12
v_gene: TRBV27
j_gene: TRBJ1-5
abundance: few
d_gene: .
CDR3nt: TGTGCCACCGGCGGGGGGAATCAGCCCCAGCATTTT
CDR3aa: CATGGGNQPQHF

len: 15
v_gene: TRBV2
j_gene: TRBJ1-2
abundance: .
d_gene: TRBD1
CDR3nt: TGTGCCAGCAGGGTGGGACAGGATCCTAACTATGGCTACACCTTC
CDR3aa: CASRVGQDPNYGYTF